This passage covers 9 T cell receptor beta chains from one sample sequenced in a study of shared clonotypes between healthy human individuals. The method was immunoSEQ multiplex PCR; TCRdb's version includes in-frame clones alone and lacks a portion of them. This table has fewer than 850,000 clones, approximately 79% appearing once. Sequenced input: memory CD4+ T cells sorted from blood. Stated subset: CD45RA-negative fraction. Receptor source: a woman in her 30s in good health.

The genes are TRBV5-4 and TRBJ2-7, with no clear D. Trimming took 4 bases from V and 3 from J, leaving 11 bases between them. The germline CDR1 and CDR2 sequences are SGHNT and YYREEE (reference sequence). This CDR3 has 13 residues. The CDR3 nucleotides read TGTGCCAGCAGCCCCTCTTCGGGCTACGAGCAGTACTTC. Its translation is CASSPSSGYEQYF.

The chain employs TRBV5-1 and TRBJ1-5; possibly TRBD1 for D (5 bases). V lost 3 bases and J lost 6, with 13 bases in between. The CDR3 length is 14 residues. In germline, CDR1 is SGHRS, CDR2 YFSETQ. The CDR3 spells CASSSGQFGQPQHF. The CDR3 region has the DNA TGCGCCAGCAGCTCTGGACAATTCGGTCAGCCCCAGCATTTT.

V is TRBV30 and J is TRBJ1-5; a weak D match, TRBD1 (5 bases). The CDR3 has 14 amino acids. Per germline, CDR1 GTSNPN and CDR2 SVGIG (reference sequence). The ends were cut back, 1 base at V and 6 bases at J, with 13 bases in the middle. Written as DNA, the CDR3 is TGTGCCTGGAGTGGCGGGGGGGGAGGTCAGCCCCAGCATTTT. Translating it yields CAWSGGGGGQPQHF.

With respect to this clone: The sample contains more than one DNA sequence encoding this CDR3. The chain carries TRBV6-5 and TRBJ2-2; no firm D call. This CDR3 spans 15 amino acids. V was cut by 2 bases and J by 0 bases, with 7 bases left in between. CDR1 is MNHEY, CDR2 SVGAGI, per germline. The CDR3 nucleotides are TGTGCCAGCAGTTACGGGCGTTCGAACACCGGGGAGCTGTTTTTT. This encodes CASSYGRSNTGELFF.

The V and J genes are TRBV28 and TRBJ1-2, with 8 bases that match TRBD1. The CDR3 is 13 amino acids. The germline CDR1 and CDR2 sequences are MDHEN and SYDVKM. J lost 2 bases, V lost 8 bases, and 4 bases had no gene match. The CDR3 region has the DNA TGTGCCAGCCGGACAGGGAAAAACTATGGCTACACCTTC. It translates to CASRTGKNYGYTF.

The chain has TRBV18 and TRBJ2-6, with D perhaps assigned TRBD1 or TRBD2 (5 bases each). Germline assignment: CDR1 KGHSH and CDR2 LQKENI. Deletions cut 2 bases from V and 4 bases from J, with 9 bases between. This CDR3 is built from 15 residues. CDR3 nucleotides: TGTGCCAGCTCACCAACCGGGGCCGGGGCCAACGTCCTGACTTTC. Residues: CASSPTGAGANVLTF.

V gene TRBV2 combines with J gene TRBJ2-3, with TRBD1 matching over 9 bases. V lost 9 bases to trimming and J lost 2 bases; unmatched junction nucleotides: 6. Per germline, CDR1 SNHLY and CDR2 FYNNEI. CDR3 length equals 14 residues. CDR3 nucleotides: TGTGCCAGTAGGGACAGGGAGGACACAGATACGCAGTATTTT. The encoded protein is CASRDREDTDTQYF.

The V call is TRBV10-2, the J call TRBJ2-2; D gene uncertain. CDR3 length: 13 amino acids. The V end was cut by 6 bases, the J end by 0 bases, with 5 bases between. Per the germline V gene, CDR1 is WSHSY and CDR2 is SAAADI. CDR3 in DNA: TGCGCCAGCAGGGTCGCGAACACCGGGGAGCTGTTTTTT. Translating it yields CASRVANTGELFF.

V gene TRBV6-6 combines with J gene TRBJ2-1; D may correspond to TRBD1 or TRBD2 (5 bases each). The CDR3 consists of 14 residues. Per the germline V gene, CDR1 is MNHNY and CDR2 is SVGAGI (reference sequence). Trimming removed 8 bases from V and 0 bases from J, with 11 bases in between. The CDR3 DNA is TGTGCCAGCGATGGGGGAACCTCCTACAATGAGCAGTTCTTC. Protein: CASDGGTSYNEQFF.